This T cell receptor beta chain is from a study of blood T cell repertoires in COVID-19. The assay was immunoSEQ multiplex PCR, and TCRdb's table has in-frame clones only and misses some. In the table there are 170,000 or so clones, more than 75% of which are singletons. This CDR3 region has 15 residues. CDR1 SQVTM and CDR2 ANQGSEA come from the germline V gene. V was trimmed by 2 bases and J by 2 bases, leaving 15 bases between them. Input material: peripheral blood. The TCR sequence derives from a man aged 40-55 years with active or convalescent COVID-19. V gene TRBV29-1 combines with J gene TRBJ1-1; D call uncertain. The CDR3 loop reads CSVELGGNRNTEAFF. CDR3 DNA sequence: TGCAGCGTTGAACTGGGAGGGAACCGAAACACTGAAGCTTTCTTT.